Shown below are 27 T cell receptor beta chains from a single sample sequenced in a study of blood T cell repertoires in COVID-19. This table comes from immunoSEQ multiplex PCR, and its TCRdb copy is limited to in-frame clones, with some not included. The sample holds 130,000 to 150,000 clones, approximately 86% seen once. Sequencing input: peripheral blood. The receptors were gathered from a woman in her thirties or forties with active or convalescent COVID-19.

The genes are TRBV9 and TRBJ1-5; 7 bases are a match to TRBD1. This CDR3 is 16 amino acids long. J gave up 7 bases and V 0 bases, and 10 bases lay outside the gene matches. The germline V gene encodes CDR1 SGDLS and CDR2 YYNGEE. The CDR3 nucleotides are TGTGCCAGCAGCGTAGGCGTTGGTCAGGGGGGCCAGCCCCAGCATTTT. Protein: CASSVGVGQGGQPQHF. The entire variable domain, with the rest obtained from reference TRBV9 and TRBJ1-5, is as follows: DSGVTQTPKHLITATGQRVTLRCSPRSGDLSVYWYQQSLDQGLQFLIQYYNGEERAKGNILERFSAQQFPDLHSELNLSSLELGDSALYFCASSVGVGQGGQPQHFGDGTRLSIL.

The chain is built from TRBV27 and TRBJ1-4, with TRBD1 identical over 8 bases. Germline V gene lookup returns CDR1 MNHEY and CDR2 SMNVEV (reference sequence). Unmatched junction bases numbered 7, after V lost 6 bases and J lost 7 bases. This CDR3 region has 14 residues. The CDR3 bases are TGTGCCAGCAGCCTAGGACAGGGAGCTGAAAAACTGTTTTTT. It encodes CASSLGQGAEKLFF.

V gene TRBV18 combines with J gene TRBJ1-2, with 7 bases aligning to TRBD1. With V trimmed by 6 bases and J by 2 bases, 9 bases remained unmatched. In germline, CDR1 is KGHSH, CDR2 LQKENI. This CDR3 is 15 amino acids long. The CDR3 is CASSTGTALNYGYTF. For the CDR3, the DNA is TGTGCCAGCTCTACCGGGACAGCCCTAAACTATGGCTACACCTTC.

The chain carries TRBV5-1 and TRBJ2-1; the match to TRBD2 covers 9 bases. Germline V gives CDR1 SGHRS, CDR2 YFSETQ. The V segment lost 0 bases and the J segment 7 bases; nucleotides outside the gene matches: 8. CDR3 size: 16 residues. The CDR3 spells CASSLVSSGTGNEQFF. The CDR3 nucleotides read TGCGCCAGCAGCTTGGTGTCTAGCGGGACGGGAAATGAGCAGTTCTTC.

The chain has TRBV5-4 and TRBJ2-3; 12 bases are shared with TRBD2. V dropped 0 bases and J dropped 0; count of bases not matched to a gene: 2. CDR1 is SGHNT and CDR2 is YYREEE in the germline V gene (reference sequence). The CDR3 is 17 amino acids. CDR3 region: CASSLASGGASTDTQYF. CDR3 nucleotide sequence: TGTGCCAGCAGCTTGGCTAGCGGGGGGGCTAGCACAGATACGCAGTATTTT. Combining the CDR3 with reference TRBV5-4 and TRBJ2-3 gives the whole variable domain ETGVTQSPTHLIKTRGQQVTLRCSSQSGHNTVSWYQQALGQGPQFIFQYYREEENGRGNFPPRFSGLQFPNYSSELNVNALELDDSALYLCASSLASGGASTDTQYFGPGTRLTVL.

This clone was observed a single time. This sequence joins TRBV15 and TRBJ1-2; D not resolved. Germline CDR1 is LNHNV and CDR2 is YYDKDF (reference sequence). Trimming removed 0 bases at V and 2 bases at J, with 10 bases between. The CDR3 runs 15 residues. The CDR3 DNA follows: TGTGCCACCAGCAGAGATCGCCAGACAAACTATGGCTACACCTTC. Amino acids: CATSRDRQTNYGYTF.

The chain recombines TRBV11-2 with TRBJ2-7; possibly TRBD2 for D (7 bases). CDR1 SGHAT and CDR2 FQNNGV come from the germline V gene. V lost 6 bases and J lost 2, with 17 bases in between. The CDR3 totals 15 residues. Here the CDR3 DNA reads TGTGCCAGCAGTTCACAACGGGGGGCCCCCTACGAGCAGTACTTC. It specifies CASSSQRGAPYEQYF.

The chain recombines TRBV29-1 with TRBJ1-2, with D unclear. Germline CDR1 reads SQVTM; CDR2 reads ANQGSEA. The V end was cut by 1 base, the J end by 7 bases, with 13 bases between. CDR3 length: 13 amino acids. CDR3 in amino acids: CSVEGIVGSGYTF. Written as DNA, the CDR3 is TGCAGCGTTGAAGGAATCGTCGGGAGTGGCTACACCTTC.

Here the CDR3 DNA reads TGTGCCACTCGACAATACCCTAGCGGGGTTTCCTACAATGAGCAGTTCTTC. This translates into CATRQYPSGVSYNEQFF. The chain combines TRBV7-6 with TRBJ2-1; 9 nucleotides align to TRBD2. The CDR3 covers 17 residues. CDR1 and CDR2 (germline): SGHVS, FNYEAQ. With V trimmed by 10 bases and J by 1 base, 14 bases remained unmatched.

The rearrangement links TRBV12-3 or TRBV12-4 to TRBJ1-1; D call uncertain. The V end lost 5 bases, the J end lost 4 bases, and 8 bases lay between the germline ends. The CDR3 has 12 amino acids. The CDR3 sequence is CASSLGVTEAFF. Written as DNA, the CDR3 is TGTGCCAGCAGTCTCGGGGTCACTGAAGCTTTCTTT.

The V and J genes are TRBV5-1 and TRBJ1-3; 7 nucleotides line up with TRBD1. The CDR3 runs 14 residues. With V trimmed by 5 bases and J by 8 bases, 10 bases remained unmatched. Germline CDR1 and CDR2: SGHRS and YFSETQ. For the CDR3, the DNA is TGCGCCAGCAGGGCCGGGACAGTACTTGACACCATATATTTT. Protein: CASRAGTVLDTIYF.

This chain joins TRBV12-3 or TRBV12-4 and TRBJ1-4, with D possibly being TRBD1 (5 bases). V gave up 5 bases and J gave up 7 bases, with 11 bases separating them. The length of the CDR3 is 13 residues. CDR3 residues: CASSDTGPEKLFF. The CDR3 nucleotides read TGTGCCAGCAGTGATACAGGCCCTGAAAAACTGTTTTTT.

The chain has TRBV3-1 (or the pseudogene TRBV3-2) and TRBJ1-5, with 7 bases fitting TRBD1. CDR1 is LGHDT and CDR2 is YNNKEL in the germline V gene (reference sequence). Trimming removed 4 bases from V and 7 bases from J; junction bases left unmatched: 7. CDR3 length: 14 residues. The CDR3 DNA sequence: TGTGCCAGCAGCCGGACAGGCCCAAACCAGCCCCAGCATTTT. It yields the protein CASSRTGPNQPQHF.

This chain joins TRBV5-1 and TRBJ2-1, with 9 bases matching TRBD1. This CDR3 is 16 amino acids long. The trim removed 0 bases at V and 5 bases at J, leaving 6 bases unmatched. Looked up from germline, CDR1 is SGHRS and CDR2 is YFSETQ. The CDR3 loop is CASSLAMGQGNNEQFF. The CDR3 coding sequence is TGCGCCAGCAGCTTGGCCATGGGACAGGGCAACAATGAGCAGTTCTTC. Together with reference TRBV5-1 and TRBJ2-1, the CDR3 gives the full variable domain: KAGVTQTPRYLIKTRGQQVTLSCSPISGHRSVSWYQQTPGQGLQFLFEYFSETQRNKGNFPGRFSGRQFSNSRSEMNVSTLELGDSALYLCASSLAMGQGNNEQFFGPGTRLTVL.

The chain links TRBV28 to TRBJ2-7; 7 positions agree with TRBD2. Germline CDR1 MDHEN, CDR2 SYDVKM. V was clipped by 6 bases and J by 4 bases; unmatched bases: 6. This CDR3 region has 13 residues. Written as DNA, the CDR3 is TGTGCCAGCAGCTTCGGGGAGGGGTACGAGCAGTACTTC. Residues: CASSFGEGYEQYF.

This chain uses TRBV28 with TRBJ1-2, with a tentative D call TRBD1 (6 bases). The germline V gene encodes CDR1 MDHEN and CDR2 SYDVKM. The CDR3 spans 15 residues. V lost 2 bases and J lost 0, with 10 bases in between. The CDR3 DNA reads TGTGCCAGCAGTTTACTCTACAGGGCTAACTATGGCTACACCTTC. It translates to CASSLLYRANYGYTF.

This chain uses TRBV29-1 with TRBJ1-2, with D hard to call. This CDR3 comprises 13 residues. The V end lost 1 base, the J end lost 4 bases, and 10 bases lay between the germline ends. The germline V gene encodes CDR1 SQVTM and CDR2 ANQGSEA. The CDR3 is CSVEVGRGYGYTF. In nucleotides, the CDR3 is TGCAGCGTTGAAGTTGGGCGGGGCTATGGCTACACCTTC.

This clone was counted between two and nine times. This CDR3 is also generated by other DNA sequences in the sample. V is TRBV24-1 and J is TRBJ1-5; D call uncertain. V was pared by 0 bases and J by 2 bases, with 4 bases between. CDR3 length: 14 amino acids. CDR1 is KGHDR, CDR2 SFDVKD, per germline. CDR3 sequence (DNA): TGTGCCACCAGTGATTTGCGAGGCAATCAGCCCCAGCATTTT. Amino acid sequence: CATSDLRGNQPQHF.

J is TRBJ2-1 and V is TRBV6-5; a weak D match, TRBD2 (5 bases). The ends were cut back, 5 bases at V and 6 bases at J, with 8 bases in the middle. The CDR3 is made up of 12 amino acids. CDR1 MNHEY and CDR2 SVGAGI come from the germline V gene. This chain's CDR3 is CASSLRVNEQFF. The CDR3 region has the DNA TGTGCCAGCAGTCTGAGGGTCAATGAGCAGTTCTTC.

This clone is medium-sized in the sample. The chain couples TRBV2 to TRBJ2-2; D gene uncertain. Germline lookup yields CDR1 SNHLY and CDR2 FYNNEI. The CDR3 runs to 15 residues. V was pared by 9 bases and J by 1 base, with 15 bases between. DNA for the CDR3: TGTGCCAGATTGAAGGCGGCAGAGAACACCGGGGAGCTGTTTTTT. As protein: CARLKAAENTGELFF.

The chain links TRBV28 to TRBJ1-1; D gene uncertain. The CDR3 totals 13 residues. Germline V CDR1 and CDR2: MDHEN, SYDVKM. V was clipped by 5 bases and J by 1 base, with 8 bases between them. The CDR3 DNA follows: TGTGCCAGCAGTAGCGGGTGGAACACTGAAGCTTTCTTT. This gives the protein CASSSGWNTEAFF.

V and J are TRBV10-3 and TRBJ1-4; 10 bases line up with TRBD1. V lost 5 bases to trimming and J lost 3 bases; unmatched junction nucleotides: 3. The CDR3 has 15 amino acids. Germline assignment: CDR1 ENHRY and CDR2 SYGVKD. Written as DNA, the CDR3 is TGTGCCATCAGTCCAGGGACAGGGGCTAATGAAAAACTGTTTTTT. Its translation: CAISPGTGANEKLFF.

V gene TRBV28 combines with J gene TRBJ2-7; D gene uncertain. The germline gives CDR1 MDHEN, CDR2 SYDVKM. Trimming removed 4 bases at V and 4 bases at J, with 14 bases between. This CDR3 region has 14 residues. The CDR3 DNA sequence: TGTGCCAGCAGTTCCCTGGGCACACGTTACGAGCAGTACTTC. Encoded protein: CASSSLGTRYEQYF.

V gene TRBV6-5 combines with J gene TRBJ1-1, with D perhaps TRBD1 (6 bases). Germline V gene lookup returns CDR1 MNHEY and CDR2 SVGAGI. Deletions cut 6 bases from V and 5 bases from J, with 13 bases between. The CDR3 sequence is 13 residues long. Written as DNA, the CDR3 is TGTGCCAGCAGGCGGACAGCGGGAACTGAAGCTTTCTTT. The encoded protein is CASRRTAGTEAFF.

This chain joins TRBV5-1 and TRBJ2-3; the D gene is possibly TRBD1 (5 bases). The CDR3 has 15 amino acids. Germline V gene data show CDR1 as SGHRS and CDR2 as YFSETQ. V lost 5 bases and J 0 bases, leaving 13 bases between the germline ends. CDR3 sequence (DNA): TGCGCCAGCAGTCAGGGCTTTGGGAGCACAGATACGCAGTATTTT. This codes for CASSQGFGSTDTQYF.

The V call is TRBV19, the J call TRBJ1-5, with 7 bases matching TRBD1. The germline V gene has CDR1 LNHDA and CDR2 SQIVND (reference sequence). V lost 5 bases and J lost 3; bases outside the gene matches: 7. The CDR3 has 15 amino acids. This chain's CDR3 is CASSAGGQFNQPQHF. CDR3 DNA sequence: TGTGCCAGTAGTGCGGGGGGACAGTTCAATCAGCCCCAGCATTTT.

This clone was observed a handful of times. The CDR3: CASSLRGGGMADTQYF. The CDR3 coding sequence is TGTGCCAGCAGCCTTCGGGGCGGGGGGATGGCAGATACGCAGTATTTT. The gene calls are TRBV3-1 (or the pseudogene TRBV3-2) and TRBJ2-3, with 8 bases lining up with TRBD2. Trimming cost V 4 bases and J 4 bases; bases outside gene matches: 10. Germline V gene lookup returns CDR1 LGHDT and CDR2 YNNKEL (reference sequence). This CDR3 has 16 amino acids.